The entry that follows covers one T cell receptor beta chain sequence. Clones were sequenced by immunoSEQ multiplex PCR, and TCRdb holds only the in-frame ones, with some missing. Here the sample spans 61,000 or so clones, about four fifths being singletons. This record belongs to a study of T cells in tumors after PD-1 blockade. This CDR3 region has 15 residues. Germline CDR1 is LGHDT and CDR2 is YNNKEL (reference sequence). Trimming removed 0 bases at V and 0 bases at J, with 8 bases between. Sequenced here: PBMCs, sampled before anti-PD-1 treatment. The sequence was obtained from a human donor with basal cell carcinoma. This chain links TRBV3-1 (or the pseudogene TRBV3-2) with TRBJ1-1, with D hard to call. The chain's CDR3 is CASSQEIGLNTEAFF. In DNA, the CDR3 is TGTGCCAGCAGCCAAGAGATAGGCCTGAACACTGAAGCTTTCTTT.